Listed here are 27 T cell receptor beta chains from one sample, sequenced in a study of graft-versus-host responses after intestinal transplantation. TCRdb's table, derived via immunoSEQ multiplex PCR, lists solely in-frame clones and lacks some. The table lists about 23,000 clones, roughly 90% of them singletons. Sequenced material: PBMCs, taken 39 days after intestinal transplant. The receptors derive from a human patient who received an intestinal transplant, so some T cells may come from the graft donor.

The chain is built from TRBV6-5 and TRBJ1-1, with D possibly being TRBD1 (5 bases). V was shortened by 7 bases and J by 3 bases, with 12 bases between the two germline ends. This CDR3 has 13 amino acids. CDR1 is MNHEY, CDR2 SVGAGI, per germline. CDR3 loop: CASTCDRYTEAFF. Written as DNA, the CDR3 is TGTGCCAGCACCTGCGACAGATACACTGAAGCTTTCTTT.

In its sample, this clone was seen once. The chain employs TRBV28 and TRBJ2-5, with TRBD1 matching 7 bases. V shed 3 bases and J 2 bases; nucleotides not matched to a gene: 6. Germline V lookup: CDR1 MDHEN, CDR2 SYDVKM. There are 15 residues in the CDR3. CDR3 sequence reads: CASSFYGTAQETQYF. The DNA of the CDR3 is TGTGCCAGCAGTTTCTACGGGACAGCACAAGAGACCCAGTACTTC.

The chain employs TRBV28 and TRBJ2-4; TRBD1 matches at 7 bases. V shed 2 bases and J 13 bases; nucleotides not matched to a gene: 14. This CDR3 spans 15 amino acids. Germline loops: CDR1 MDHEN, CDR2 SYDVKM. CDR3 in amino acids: CASSLNDRDAPTQYF. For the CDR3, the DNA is TGTGCCAGCAGTTTAAACGACAGGGACGCTCCCACGCAGTACTTC.

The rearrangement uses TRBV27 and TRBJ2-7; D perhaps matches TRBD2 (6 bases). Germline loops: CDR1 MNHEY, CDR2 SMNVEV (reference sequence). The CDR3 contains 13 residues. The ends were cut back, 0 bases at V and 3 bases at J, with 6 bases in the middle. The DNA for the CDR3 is TGTGCCAGCAGTTTATCAGCGGGCTACGAGCAGTACTTC. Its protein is CASSLSAGYEQYF.

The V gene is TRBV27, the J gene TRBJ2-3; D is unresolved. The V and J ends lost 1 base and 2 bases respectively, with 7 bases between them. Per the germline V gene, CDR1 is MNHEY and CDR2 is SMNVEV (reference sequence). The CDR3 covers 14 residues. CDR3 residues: CASSLLFLTDTQYF. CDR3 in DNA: TGTGCCAGCAGTTTATTGTTCCTCACAGATACGCAGTATTTT.

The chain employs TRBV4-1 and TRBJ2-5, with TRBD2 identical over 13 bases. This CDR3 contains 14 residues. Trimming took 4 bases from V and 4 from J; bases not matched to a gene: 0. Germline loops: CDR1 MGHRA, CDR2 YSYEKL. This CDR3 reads CASSRTSGRETQYF. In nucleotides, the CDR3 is TGCGCCAGCAGCCGGACTAGCGGGAGAGAGACCCAGTACTTC.

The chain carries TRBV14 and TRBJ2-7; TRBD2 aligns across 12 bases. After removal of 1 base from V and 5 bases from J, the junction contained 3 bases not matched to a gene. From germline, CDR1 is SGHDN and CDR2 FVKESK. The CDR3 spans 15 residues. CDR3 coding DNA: TGTGCCAGCAGCCAAGGGACTAGCGGGAACGACGAGCAGTACTTC. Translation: CASSQGTSGNDEQYF.

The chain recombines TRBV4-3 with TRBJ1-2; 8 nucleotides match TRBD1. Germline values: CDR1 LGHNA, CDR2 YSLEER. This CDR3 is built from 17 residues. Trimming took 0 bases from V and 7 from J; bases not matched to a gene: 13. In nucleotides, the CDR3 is TGCGCCAGCAGCCAAGATAACATGGCAGGGGGCCTTGGTGGCTACACCTTC. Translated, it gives CASSQDNMAGGLGGYTF.

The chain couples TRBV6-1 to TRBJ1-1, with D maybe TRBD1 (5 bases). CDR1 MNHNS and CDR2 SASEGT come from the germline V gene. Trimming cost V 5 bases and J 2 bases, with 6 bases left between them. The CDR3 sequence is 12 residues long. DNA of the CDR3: TGTGCCAGCAGTCGGGACAACACTGAAGCTTTCTTT. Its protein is CASSRDNTEAFF.

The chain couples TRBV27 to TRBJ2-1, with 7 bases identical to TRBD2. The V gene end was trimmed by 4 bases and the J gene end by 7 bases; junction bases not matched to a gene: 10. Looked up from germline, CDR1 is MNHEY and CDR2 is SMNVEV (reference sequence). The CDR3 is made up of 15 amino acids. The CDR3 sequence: CASSSGGGPRNEQFF. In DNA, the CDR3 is TGTGCCAGCAGTTCGGGGGGAGGGCCTCGGAATGAGCAGTTCTTC.

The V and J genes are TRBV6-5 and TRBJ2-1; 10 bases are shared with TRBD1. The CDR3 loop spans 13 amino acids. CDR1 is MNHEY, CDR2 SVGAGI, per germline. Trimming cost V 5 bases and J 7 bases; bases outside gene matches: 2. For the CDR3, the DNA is TGTGCCAGCAGTGGACAGGGGGGAAATGAGCAGTTCTTC. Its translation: CASSGQGGNEQFF.

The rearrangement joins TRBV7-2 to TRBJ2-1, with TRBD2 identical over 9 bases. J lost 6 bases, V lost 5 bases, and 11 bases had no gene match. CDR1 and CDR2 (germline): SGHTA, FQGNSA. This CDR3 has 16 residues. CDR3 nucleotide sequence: TGTGCCAGCAGCAAGGAGGCGGGAGGGCCGAGCAATGAGCAGTTCTTC. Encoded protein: CASSKEAGGPSNEQFF.

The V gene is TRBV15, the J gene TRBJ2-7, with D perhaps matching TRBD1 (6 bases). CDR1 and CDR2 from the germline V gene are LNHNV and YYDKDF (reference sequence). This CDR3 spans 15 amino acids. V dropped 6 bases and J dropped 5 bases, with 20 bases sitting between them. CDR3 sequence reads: CATSLGTGTNHEQYF. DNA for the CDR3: TGTGCCACCAGTCTTGGTACCGGGACAAACCACGAGCAGTACTTC.

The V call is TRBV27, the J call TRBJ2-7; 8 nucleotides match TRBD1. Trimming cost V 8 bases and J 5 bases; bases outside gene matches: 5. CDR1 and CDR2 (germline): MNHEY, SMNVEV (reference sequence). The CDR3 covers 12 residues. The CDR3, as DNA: TGTGCCAGCGGGACAGGACTACACGAGCAGTACTTC. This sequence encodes CASGTGLHEQYF.

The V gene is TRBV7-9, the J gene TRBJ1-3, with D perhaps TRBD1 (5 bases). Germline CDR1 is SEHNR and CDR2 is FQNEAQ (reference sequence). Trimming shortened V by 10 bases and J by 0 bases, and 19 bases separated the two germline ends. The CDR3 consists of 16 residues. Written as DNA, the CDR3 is TGTGCCACCCGGGACCTCAAGGATGCCTCTGGAAACACCATATATTTT. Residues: CATRDLKDASGNTIYF.

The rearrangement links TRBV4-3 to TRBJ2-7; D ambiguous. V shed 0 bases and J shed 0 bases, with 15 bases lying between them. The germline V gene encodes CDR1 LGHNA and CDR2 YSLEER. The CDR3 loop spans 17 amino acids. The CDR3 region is CASSQDFAGRSSYEQYF. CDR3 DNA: TGCGCCAGCAGCCAAGATTTTGCAGGCCGTAGCTCCTACGAGCAGTACTTC.

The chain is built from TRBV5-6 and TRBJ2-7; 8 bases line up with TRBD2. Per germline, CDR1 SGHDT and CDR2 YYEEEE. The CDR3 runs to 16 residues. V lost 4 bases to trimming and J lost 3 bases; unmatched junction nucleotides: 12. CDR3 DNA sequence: TGTGCCAGCAGCAAATCGCTCGGGAGGGAGAACTACGAGCAGTACTTC. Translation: CASSKSLGRENYEQYF.

The CDR3 region has the DNA TGTGCCAGCAGTTTCGGGACAAACTATGGCTACACCTTC. This gives the protein CASSFGTNYGYTF. The chain uses TRBV27 and TRBJ1-2; the D gene is possibly TRBD1 (6 bases). Trimming removed 3 bases at V and 2 bases at J, with 7 bases between. Germline V gives CDR1 MNHEY, CDR2 SMNVEV (reference sequence). The length of the CDR3 is 13 residues.

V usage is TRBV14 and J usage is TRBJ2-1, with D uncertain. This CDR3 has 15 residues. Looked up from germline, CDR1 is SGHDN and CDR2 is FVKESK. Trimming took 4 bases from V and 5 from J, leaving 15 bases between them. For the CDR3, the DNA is TGTGCCAGCAGCCCTACCTTTTACAGCCACAATGAGCAGTTCTTC. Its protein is CASSPTFYSHNEQFF.

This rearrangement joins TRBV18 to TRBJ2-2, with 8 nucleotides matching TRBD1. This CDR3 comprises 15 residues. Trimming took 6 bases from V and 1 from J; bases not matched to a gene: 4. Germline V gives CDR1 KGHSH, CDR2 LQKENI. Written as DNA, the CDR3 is TGTGCCAGCTCCCCCGACAGGGGGAACACCGGGGAGCTGTTTTTT. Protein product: CASSPDRGNTGELFF.

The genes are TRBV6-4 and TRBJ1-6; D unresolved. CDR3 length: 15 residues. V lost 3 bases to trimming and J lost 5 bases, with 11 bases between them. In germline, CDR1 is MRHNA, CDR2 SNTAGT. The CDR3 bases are TGTGCCAGCAGTGAATTTGGGCAAAATAATTCACCCCTCCACTTT. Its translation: CASSEFGQNNSPLHF.

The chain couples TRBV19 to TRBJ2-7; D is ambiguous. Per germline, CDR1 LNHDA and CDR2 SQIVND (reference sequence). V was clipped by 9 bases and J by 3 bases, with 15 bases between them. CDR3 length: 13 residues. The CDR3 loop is CASRGSEIYEQYF. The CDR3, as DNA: TGTGCCAGCAGAGGAAGCGAGATCTACGAGCAGTACTTC.

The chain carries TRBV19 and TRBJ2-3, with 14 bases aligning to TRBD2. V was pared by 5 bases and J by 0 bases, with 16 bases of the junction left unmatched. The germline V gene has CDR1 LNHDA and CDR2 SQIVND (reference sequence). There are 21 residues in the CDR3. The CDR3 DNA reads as TGTGCCAGTAGTCTTCGACCGGGACTAGCGGGAGTTTTCCGAAGCACAGATACGCAGTATTTT. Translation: CASSLRPGLAGVFRSTDTQYF.

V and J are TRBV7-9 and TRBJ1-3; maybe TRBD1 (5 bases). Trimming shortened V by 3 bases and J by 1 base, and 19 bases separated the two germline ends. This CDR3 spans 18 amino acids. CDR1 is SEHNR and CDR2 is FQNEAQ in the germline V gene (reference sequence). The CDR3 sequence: CASSLTLYGTRSGNTIYF. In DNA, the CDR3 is TGTGCCAGCAGCTTGACTTTGTACGGGACTCGATCTGGAAACACCATATATTTT.

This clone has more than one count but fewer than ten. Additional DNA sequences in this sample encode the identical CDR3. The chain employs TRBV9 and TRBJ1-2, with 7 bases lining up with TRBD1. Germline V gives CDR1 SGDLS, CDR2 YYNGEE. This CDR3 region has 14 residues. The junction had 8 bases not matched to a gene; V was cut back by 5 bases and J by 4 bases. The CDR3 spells CASREGGTAYGYTF. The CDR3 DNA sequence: TGTGCCAGCAGGGAGGGGGGGACAGCCTATGGCTACACCTTC.

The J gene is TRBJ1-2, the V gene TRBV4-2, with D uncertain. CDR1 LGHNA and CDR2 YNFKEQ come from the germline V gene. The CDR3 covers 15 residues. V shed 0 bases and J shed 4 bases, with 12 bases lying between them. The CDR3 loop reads CASSQDLPAVYGYTF. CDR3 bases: TGTGCCAGCAGCCAAGATCTTCCGGCCGTCTATGGCTACACCTTC.

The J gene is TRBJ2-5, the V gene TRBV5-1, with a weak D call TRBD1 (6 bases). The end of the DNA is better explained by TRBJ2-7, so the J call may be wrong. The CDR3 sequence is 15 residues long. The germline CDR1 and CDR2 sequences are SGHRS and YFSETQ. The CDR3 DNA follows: TGCGCCAGCAGCCCCTATCCGAAGGGGGCCTACGAGCAGTACTTC. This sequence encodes CASSPYPKGAYEQYF.